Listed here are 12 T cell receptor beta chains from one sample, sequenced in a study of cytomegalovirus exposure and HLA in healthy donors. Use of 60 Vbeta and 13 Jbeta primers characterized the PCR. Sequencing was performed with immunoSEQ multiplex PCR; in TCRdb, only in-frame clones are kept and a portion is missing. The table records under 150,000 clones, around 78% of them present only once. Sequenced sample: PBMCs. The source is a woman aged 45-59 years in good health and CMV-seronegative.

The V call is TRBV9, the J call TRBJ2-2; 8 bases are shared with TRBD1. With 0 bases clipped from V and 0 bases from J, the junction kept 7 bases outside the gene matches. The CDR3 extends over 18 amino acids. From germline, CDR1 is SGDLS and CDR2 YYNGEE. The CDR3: CASSVVSAGGANTGELFF. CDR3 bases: TGTGCCAGCAGCGTAGTGTCGGCAGGGGGCGCGAACACCGGGGAGCTGTTTTTT.

As DNA, the CDR3 is TGTGCCAGCAGCCCCAGTGGGTGGCGGGGTACAGATACGCAGTATTTT. It encodes CASSPSGWRGTDTQYF. The genes are TRBV7-9 and TRBJ2-3, with D perhaps TRBD2 (6 bases). This CDR3 has 16 amino acids. The V and J ends lost 5 bases and 3 bases respectively, with 18 bases between them. The germline CDR1 and CDR2 sequences are SEHNR and FQNEAQ (reference sequence).

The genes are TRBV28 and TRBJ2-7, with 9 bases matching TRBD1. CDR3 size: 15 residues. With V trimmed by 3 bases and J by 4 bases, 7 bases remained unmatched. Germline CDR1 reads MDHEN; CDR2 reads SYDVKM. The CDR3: CASSFSGTGRYEQYV. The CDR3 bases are TGTGCCAGCAGTTTCTCCGGGACAGGGAGATACGAGCAGTACGTC.

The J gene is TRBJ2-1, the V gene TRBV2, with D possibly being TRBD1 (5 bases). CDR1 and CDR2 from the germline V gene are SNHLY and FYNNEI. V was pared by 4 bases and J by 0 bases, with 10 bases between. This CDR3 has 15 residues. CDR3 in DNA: TGTGCCAGCAGTGCGACAGTCAGCTCCTACAATGAGCAGTTCTTC. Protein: CASSATVSSYNEQFF.

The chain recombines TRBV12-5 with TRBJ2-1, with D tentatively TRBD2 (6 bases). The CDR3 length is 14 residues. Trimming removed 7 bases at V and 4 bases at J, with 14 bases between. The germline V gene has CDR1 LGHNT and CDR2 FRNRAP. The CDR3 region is CASATGGRYNEQFF. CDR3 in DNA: TGTGCTAGTGCCACAGGAGGGCGGTACAATGAGCAGTTCTTC.

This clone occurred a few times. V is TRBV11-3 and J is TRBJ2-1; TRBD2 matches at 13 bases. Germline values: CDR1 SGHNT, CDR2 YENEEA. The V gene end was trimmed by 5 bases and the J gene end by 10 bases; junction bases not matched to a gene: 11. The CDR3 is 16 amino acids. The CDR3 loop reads CASSAWTSGSLPEQFF. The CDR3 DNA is TGTGCCAGCAGCGCCTGGACTAGCGGGAGTCTCCCCGAGCAGTTCTTC.

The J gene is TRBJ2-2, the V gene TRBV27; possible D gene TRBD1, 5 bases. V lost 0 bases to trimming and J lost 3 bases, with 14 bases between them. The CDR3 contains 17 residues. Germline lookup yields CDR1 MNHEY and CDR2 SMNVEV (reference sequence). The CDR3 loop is CASSLSWAGMDTGELFF. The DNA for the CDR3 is TGTGCCAGCAGTTTATCGTGGGCAGGGATGGACACCGGGGAGCTGTTTTTT.

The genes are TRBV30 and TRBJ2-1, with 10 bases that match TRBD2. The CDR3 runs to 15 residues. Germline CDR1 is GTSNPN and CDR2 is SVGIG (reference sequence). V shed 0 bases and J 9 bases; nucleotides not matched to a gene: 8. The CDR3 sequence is CAWSVGLAGECEQFF. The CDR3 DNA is TGTGCCTGGAGTGTTGGGCTAGCGGGAGAGTGTGAGCAGTTCTTC.

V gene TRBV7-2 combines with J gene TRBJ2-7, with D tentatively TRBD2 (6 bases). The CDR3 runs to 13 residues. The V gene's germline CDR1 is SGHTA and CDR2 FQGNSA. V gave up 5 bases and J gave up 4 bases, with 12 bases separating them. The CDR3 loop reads CASSLDSGYEQYV. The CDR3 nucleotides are TGTGCCAGCAGCCTCGACAGCGGGTACGAGCAGTACGTC.

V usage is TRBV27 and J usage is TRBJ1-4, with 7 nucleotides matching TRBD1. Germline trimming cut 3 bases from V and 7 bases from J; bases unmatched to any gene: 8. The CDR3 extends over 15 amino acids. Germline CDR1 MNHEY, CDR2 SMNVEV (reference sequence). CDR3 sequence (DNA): TGTGCCAGCAGTTTGCTGGAGGGGGCCCGTGAAAAACTGTTTTTT. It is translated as CASSLLEGAREKLFF.

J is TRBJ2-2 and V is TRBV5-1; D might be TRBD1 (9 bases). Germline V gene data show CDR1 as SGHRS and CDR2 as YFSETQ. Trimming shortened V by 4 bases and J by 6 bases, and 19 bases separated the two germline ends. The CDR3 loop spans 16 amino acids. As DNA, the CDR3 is TGCGCCAGCAGCACGGGGGGGACAGGGTTCGCCGGGGAGCTGTTTTTT. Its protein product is CASSTGGTGFAGELFF.

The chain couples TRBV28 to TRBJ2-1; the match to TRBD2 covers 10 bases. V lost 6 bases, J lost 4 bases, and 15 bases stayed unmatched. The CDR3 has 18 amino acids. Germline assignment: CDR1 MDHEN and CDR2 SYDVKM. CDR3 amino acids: CASSPGGLAGVRYNEQFF. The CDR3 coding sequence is TGTGCCAGCAGCCCTGGCGGGCTAGCGGGAGTGAGGTACAATGAGCAGTTCTTC. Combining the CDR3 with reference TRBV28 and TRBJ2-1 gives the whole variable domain DVKVTQSSRYLVKRTGEKVFLECVQDMDHENMFWYRQDPGLGLRLIYFSYDVKMKEKGDIPEGYSVSREKKERFSLILESASTNQTSMYLCASSPGGLAGVRYNEQFFGPGTRLTVL.